This T cell receptor beta chain was observed in a study of Ad26.COV2.S vaccination and SARS-CoV-2 variants. Here immunoSEQ multiplex PCR was the method, and the copy in TCRdb shows in-frame clones only, minus some. The top ten clones hold 1.5% of a sample with about 680,000 clones, 70% to 90% of them seen once. Trimming pared 2 bases from V and 4 bases from J, leaving 8 bases between. This CDR3 comprises 13 residues. Germline V gene data show CDR1 as MNHEY and CDR2 as SVGAGI. In regard to this clone: Antigen specificity is unknown.

Treatment reported: some 20 received Ad26.COV2.S at low or high dose, single or two shots; about 5 received placebo; per-sample allocation not given. The samples were gathered on day 63 after the first injection of vaccine or placebo. The study's findings and limits: Spike-specific responses of CD8+ and CD4+ T cells were reported to display substantial breadth after vaccination.

This sequence joins TRBV6-5 and TRBJ1-1, with D maybe TRBD1 (5 bases). The clonotype comes from a person between 18 and 65 years old who received the Ad26.COV2.S COVID-19 vaccine or a placebo. The source was peripheral blood, collected in a trial of Ad26.COV2.S vaccine versus placebo. The CDR3 bases are TGTGCCAGCAGTTACGCCGACAGCACTGAAGCTTTCTTT. Protein: CASSYADSTEAFF.